This TCR beta chain was obtained from a study of T cell responses to AZD1222 COVID-19 vaccine. Study findings and constraints: Regions 160-218 and 743-854 dominated among vaccine-associated CD4 TCRs spanning spike. Epitopes outside B.1.351 and B.1.1.7 mutated regions reportedly drew nearly half of spike TCRs. The donors showed a predominance of white British ancestry and of females, with possible underestimation of clonal diversity.

There are 14 residues in the CDR3. Trimming removed 4 bases from V and 5 bases from J; junction bases left unmatched: 4. Germline loops: CDR1 LGHDT, CDR2 YNNKEL (reference sequence). This clone was seen only once. Its antigen remains unidentified. Only in-frame clones appear in the TCRdb table, and some are missing; sequencing was by immunoSEQ multiplex PCR. Altogether around 110,000 clones are present, 89% being singletons, with the ten largest covering roughly 6.5%. The material sequenced was peripheral blood, taken on day 0 of AZD1222 vaccination. The origin of this receptor is an adult in good health. V gene TRBV3-1 (or the pseudogene TRBV3-2) combines with J gene TRBJ2-7; TRBD2 aligns across 11 bases. In DNA, the CDR3 is TGTGCCAGCAGCCGGGTAGCGGGAGGGCACGAGCAGTACTTC. This sequence encodes CASSRVAGGHEQYF.